These 9 T cell receptor beta chains were sequenced from one sample in a study of shared clonotypes between healthy human individuals. Clones were read by immunoSEQ multiplex PCR, and TCRdb kept only the in-frame ones, dropping some. This sample has 2 million to 2.5 million clones, with approximately 93% found just once. The sample taken for sequencing was naive CD4+ T cells from PBMCs. Subset: CD45RA+ positively selected. These receptors were obtained from a man aged 18 to 29 in good health. Some clones in this sample may be carry-over from other donors' samples.

The V gene is TRBV5-4, the J gene TRBJ2-4; D is possibly TRBD1 (5 bases). This CDR3 is 16 amino acids long. Trimming took off 2 bases at V and 1 base at J, with 13 bases between the two ends. CDR1 is SGHNT and CDR2 is YYREEE in the germline V gene (reference sequence). CDR3 nucleotides: TGTGCCAGCAGCTTAGCTGGGGCTAAGGCCAAAAACATTCAGTACTTC. The encoded protein is CASSLAGAKAKNIQYF.

The chain couples TRBV28 to TRBJ1-1, with unresolved D. CDR1 MDHEN and CDR2 SYDVKM come from the germline V gene. The CDR3 sequence is 16 residues long. Trimming took 2 bases from V and 0 from J, leaving 13 bases between them. DNA of the CDR3: TGTGCCAGCAGTTTAAGGTTTCGGGCCATGAACACTGAAGCTTTCTTT. It codes for CASSLRFRAMNTEAFF. Using reference TRBV28 and TRBJ1-1 for the parts outside the CDR3, the full variable domain is DVKVTQSSRYLVKRTGEKVFLECVQDMDHENMFWYRQDPGLGLRLIYFSYDVKMKEKGDIPEGYSVSREKKERFSLILESASTNQTSMYLCASSLRFRAMNTEAFFGQGTRLTVV.

The V and J genes are TRBV7-9 and TRBJ2-3; no definite D call. Trimming removed 4 bases at V and 3 bases at J, with 11 bases between. Germline V CDR1 and CDR2: SEHNR, FQNEAQ (reference sequence). The CDR3 loop spans 14 amino acids. In DNA form, the CDR3 reads TGTGCCAGCAGCTCGAGAGGCGCGACAGATACGCAGTATTTT. This codes for CASSSRGATDTQYF.

The chain couples TRBV18 to TRBJ2-5; 8 bases line up with TRBD2. The J call is uncertain, as TRBJ2-7 better fits the DNA end. The CDR3 is 15 amino acids. CDR1 KGHSH and CDR2 LQKENI come from the germline V gene. The CDR3 bases are TGTGCCAGCGCTCAAATGAGCGGGAGATCCTACGAGCAGTACTTC. As protein: CASAQMSGRSYEQYF.

The rearrangement joins TRBV4-3 to TRBJ2-5; no reliable D call. The CDR3 runs to 15 residues. In germline, CDR1 is LGHNA, CDR2 YSLEER. The germline V and J ends were trimmed by 0 bases and 7 bases, with 15 bases remaining between them. The CDR3: CASSQETGPGSTQYF. The DNA for the CDR3 is TGCGCCAGCAGCCAAGAGACTGGCCCCGGGTCGACCCAGTACTTC.

The chain combines TRBV19 with TRBJ2-4; 11 positions match TRBD2. This CDR3 is 17 amino acids long. Germline assignment: CDR1 LNHDA and CDR2 SQIVND (reference sequence). J lost 1 base, V lost 2 bases, and 4 bases had no gene match. CDR3 sequence (DNA): TGTGCCAGTAGTATACTAGCGGGAGGTCCTGCCAAAAACATTCAGTACTTC. It codes for CASSILAGGPAKNIQYF. Supplemented by reference TRBV19 and TRBJ2-4, the full variable domain reads DGGITQSPKYLFRKEGQNVTLSCEQNLNHDAMYWYRQDPGQGLRLIYYSQIVNDFQKGDIAEGYSVSREKKESFPLTVTSAQKNPTAFYLCASSILAGGPAKNIQYFGAGTRLSVL.

V and J are TRBV30 and TRBJ1-3; no definite D call. Germline CDR1 reads GTSNPN; CDR2 reads SVGIG (reference sequence). V was pared by 0 bases and J by 4 bases, with 10 bases between. This CDR3 region has 14 residues. The CDR3 bases are TGTGCCTGGAGTGTTGTAATATTCGGAAACACCATATATTTT. Protein product: CAWSVVIFGNTIYF.

This clone was detected once. This chain connects TRBV29-1 to TRBJ2-1; the D gene is possibly TRBD1 (5 bases). This CDR3 spans 14 amino acids. With 1 base removed from V and 0 bases from J, the gap between germline ends came to 7 bases. Germline CDR1 and CDR2: SQVTM and ANQGSEA. The CDR3 loop is CSVEVDNSYNEQFF. CDR3 nucleotides: TGCAGCGTTGAAGTGGACAACTCCTACAATGAGCAGTTCTTC.

V gene TRBV7-9 combines with J gene TRBJ2-2; 11 bases are shared with TRBD2. Germline V gene data show CDR1 as SEHNR and CDR2 as FQNEAQ (reference sequence). V shed 5 bases, J shed 4 bases, and the junction held 6 bases outside the gene matches. CDR3 length: 16 amino acids. The DNA of the CDR3 is TGTGCCAGCAGCCCCCTTAGCGGGAGGGCCACCGGGGAGCTGTTTTTT. Its protein product is CASSPLSGRATGELFF.